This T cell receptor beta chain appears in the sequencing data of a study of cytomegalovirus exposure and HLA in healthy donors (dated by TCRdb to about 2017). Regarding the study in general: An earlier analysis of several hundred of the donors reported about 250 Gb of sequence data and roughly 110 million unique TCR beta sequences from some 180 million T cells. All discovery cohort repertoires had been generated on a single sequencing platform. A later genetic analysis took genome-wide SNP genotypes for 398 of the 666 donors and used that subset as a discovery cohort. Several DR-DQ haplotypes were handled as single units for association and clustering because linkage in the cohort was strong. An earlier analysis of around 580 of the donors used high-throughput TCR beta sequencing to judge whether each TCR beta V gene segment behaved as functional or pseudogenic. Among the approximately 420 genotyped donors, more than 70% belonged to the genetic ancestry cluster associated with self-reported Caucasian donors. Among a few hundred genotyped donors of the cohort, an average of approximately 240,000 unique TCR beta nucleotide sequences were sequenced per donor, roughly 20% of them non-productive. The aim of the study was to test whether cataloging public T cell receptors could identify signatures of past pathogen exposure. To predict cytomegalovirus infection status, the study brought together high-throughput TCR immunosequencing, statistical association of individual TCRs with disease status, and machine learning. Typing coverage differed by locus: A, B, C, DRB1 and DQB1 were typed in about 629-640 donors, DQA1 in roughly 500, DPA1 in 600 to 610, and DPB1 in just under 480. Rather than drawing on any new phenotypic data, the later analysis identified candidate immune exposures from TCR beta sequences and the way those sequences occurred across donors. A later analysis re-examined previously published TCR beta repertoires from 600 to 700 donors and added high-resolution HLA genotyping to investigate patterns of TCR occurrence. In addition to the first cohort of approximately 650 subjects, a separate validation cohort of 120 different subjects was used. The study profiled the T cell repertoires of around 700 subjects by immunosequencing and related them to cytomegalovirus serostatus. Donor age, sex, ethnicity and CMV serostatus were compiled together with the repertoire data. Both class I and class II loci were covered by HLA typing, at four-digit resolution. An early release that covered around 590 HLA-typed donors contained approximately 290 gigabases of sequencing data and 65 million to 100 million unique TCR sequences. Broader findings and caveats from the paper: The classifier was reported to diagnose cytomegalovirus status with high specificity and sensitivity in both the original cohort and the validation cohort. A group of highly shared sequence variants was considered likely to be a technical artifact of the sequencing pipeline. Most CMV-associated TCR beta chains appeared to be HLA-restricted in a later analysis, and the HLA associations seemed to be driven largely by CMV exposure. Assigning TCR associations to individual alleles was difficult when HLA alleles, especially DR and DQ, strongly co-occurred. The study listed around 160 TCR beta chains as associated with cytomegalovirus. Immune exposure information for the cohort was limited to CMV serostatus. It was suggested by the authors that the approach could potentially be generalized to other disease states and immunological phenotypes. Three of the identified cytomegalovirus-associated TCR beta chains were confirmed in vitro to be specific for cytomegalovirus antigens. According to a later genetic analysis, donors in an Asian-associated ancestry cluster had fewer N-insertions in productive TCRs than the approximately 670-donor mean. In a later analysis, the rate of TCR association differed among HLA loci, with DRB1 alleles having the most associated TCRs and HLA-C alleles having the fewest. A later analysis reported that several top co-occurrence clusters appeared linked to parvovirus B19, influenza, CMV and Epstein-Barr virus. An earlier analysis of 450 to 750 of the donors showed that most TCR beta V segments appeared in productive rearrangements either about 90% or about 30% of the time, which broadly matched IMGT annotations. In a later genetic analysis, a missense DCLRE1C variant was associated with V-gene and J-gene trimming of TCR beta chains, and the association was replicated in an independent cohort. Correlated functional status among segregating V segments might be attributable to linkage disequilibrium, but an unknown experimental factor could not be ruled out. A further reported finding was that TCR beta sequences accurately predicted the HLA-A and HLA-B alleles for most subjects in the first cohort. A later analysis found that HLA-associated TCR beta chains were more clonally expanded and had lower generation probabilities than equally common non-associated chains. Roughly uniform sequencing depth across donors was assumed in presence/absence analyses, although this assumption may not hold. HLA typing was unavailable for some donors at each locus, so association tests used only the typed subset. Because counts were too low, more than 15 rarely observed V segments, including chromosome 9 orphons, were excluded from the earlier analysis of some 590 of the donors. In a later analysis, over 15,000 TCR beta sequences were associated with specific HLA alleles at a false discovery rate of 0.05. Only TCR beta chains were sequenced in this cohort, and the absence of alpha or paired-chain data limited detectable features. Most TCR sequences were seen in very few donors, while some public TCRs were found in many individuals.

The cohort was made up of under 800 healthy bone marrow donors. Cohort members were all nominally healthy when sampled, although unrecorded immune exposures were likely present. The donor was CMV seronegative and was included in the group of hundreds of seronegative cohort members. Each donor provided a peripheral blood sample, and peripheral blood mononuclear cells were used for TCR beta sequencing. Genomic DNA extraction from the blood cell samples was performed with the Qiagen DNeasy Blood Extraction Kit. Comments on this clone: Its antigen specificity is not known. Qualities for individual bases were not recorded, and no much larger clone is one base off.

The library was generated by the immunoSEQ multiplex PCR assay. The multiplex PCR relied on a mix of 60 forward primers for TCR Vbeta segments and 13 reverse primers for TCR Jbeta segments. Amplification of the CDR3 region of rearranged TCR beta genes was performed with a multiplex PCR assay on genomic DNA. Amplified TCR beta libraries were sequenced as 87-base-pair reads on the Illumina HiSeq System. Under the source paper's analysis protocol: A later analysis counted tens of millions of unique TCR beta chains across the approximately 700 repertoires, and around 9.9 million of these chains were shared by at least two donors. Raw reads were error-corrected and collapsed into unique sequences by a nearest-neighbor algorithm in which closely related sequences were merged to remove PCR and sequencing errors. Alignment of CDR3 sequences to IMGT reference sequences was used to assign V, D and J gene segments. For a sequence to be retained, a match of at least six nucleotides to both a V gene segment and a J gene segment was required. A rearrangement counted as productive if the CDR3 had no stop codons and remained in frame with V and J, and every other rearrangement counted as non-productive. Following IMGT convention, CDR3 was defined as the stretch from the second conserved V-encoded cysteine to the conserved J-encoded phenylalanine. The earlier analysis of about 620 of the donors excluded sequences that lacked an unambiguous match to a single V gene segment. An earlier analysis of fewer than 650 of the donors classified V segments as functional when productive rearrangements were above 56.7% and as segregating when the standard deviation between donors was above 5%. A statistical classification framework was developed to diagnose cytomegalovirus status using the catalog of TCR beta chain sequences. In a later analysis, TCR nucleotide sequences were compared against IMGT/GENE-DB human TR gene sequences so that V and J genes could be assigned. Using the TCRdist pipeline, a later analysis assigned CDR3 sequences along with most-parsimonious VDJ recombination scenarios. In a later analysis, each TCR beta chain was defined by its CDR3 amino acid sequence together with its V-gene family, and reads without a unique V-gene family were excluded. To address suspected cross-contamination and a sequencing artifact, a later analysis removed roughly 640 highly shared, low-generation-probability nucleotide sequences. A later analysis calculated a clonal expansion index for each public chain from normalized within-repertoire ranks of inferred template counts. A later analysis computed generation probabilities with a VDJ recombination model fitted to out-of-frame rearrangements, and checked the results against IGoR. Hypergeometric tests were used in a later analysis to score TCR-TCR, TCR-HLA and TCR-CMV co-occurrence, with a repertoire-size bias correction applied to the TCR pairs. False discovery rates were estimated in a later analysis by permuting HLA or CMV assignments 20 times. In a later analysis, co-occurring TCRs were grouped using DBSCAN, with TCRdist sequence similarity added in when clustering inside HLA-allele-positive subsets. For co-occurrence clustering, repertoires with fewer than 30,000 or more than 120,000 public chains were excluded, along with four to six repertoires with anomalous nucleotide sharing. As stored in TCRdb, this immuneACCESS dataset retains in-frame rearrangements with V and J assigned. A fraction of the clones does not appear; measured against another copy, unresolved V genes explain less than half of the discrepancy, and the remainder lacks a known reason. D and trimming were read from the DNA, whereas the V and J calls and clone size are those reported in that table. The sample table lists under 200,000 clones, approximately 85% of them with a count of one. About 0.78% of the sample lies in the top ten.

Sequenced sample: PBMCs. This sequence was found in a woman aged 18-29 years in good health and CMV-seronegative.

The CDR3 here reads CASRGTGLGETQYF. In nucleotides, the sequence is TGTGCCAGCAGGGGGACAGGGTTAGGCGAGACCCAGTACTTC. The receptor chain draws on TRBV6-5 and TRBJ2-5; 9 central bases correspond to TRBD1. The CDR3 runs 14 residues from the cysteine to the phenylalanine. Here the CDR3 DNA is all that survives: 42 bases in frame from base 1. Compared with germline, V lacks 6 bases and J lacks 5 bases; bases without a gene match: 7. The germline V gene encodes CDR1 MNHEY and CDR2 SVGAGI.